This TCR beta chain is from a study of OX40 agonist ivuxolimab in advanced cancers. Study-wide background: An agonistic anti-OX40 (CD134) antibody, ivuxolimab, was used to treat the patients. Patients with prior anti-PD-1, anti-PD-L1 or anti-CTLA-4 therapy were eligible; about 40% had some.

Data came from immunoSEQ multiplex PCR; TCRdb stores just in-frame clones and leaves some out. Of approximately 98,000 clones listed, more than 80% are singletons. Per the germline V gene, CDR1 is SEHNR and CDR2 is FQNEAQ (reference sequence). This CDR3 is built from 14 residues. The chain links TRBV7-9 to TRBJ2-5; 8 nucleotides line up with TRBD1. The assigned J gene may be wrong: the sequence end matches TRBJ2-7 better. Sequences were derived from CD4+ or CD8+ T cells sorted from blood, sampled in a trial of the OX40 agonist ivuxolimab. The receptor comes from an adult with an advanced solid tumor such as melanoma, head and neck, liver or kidney cancer. This CDR3 is CASSPGQGWGEQYF. CDR3 in DNA: TGTGCCAGCAGCCCCGGACAGGGTTGGGGCGAGCAGTACTTC.